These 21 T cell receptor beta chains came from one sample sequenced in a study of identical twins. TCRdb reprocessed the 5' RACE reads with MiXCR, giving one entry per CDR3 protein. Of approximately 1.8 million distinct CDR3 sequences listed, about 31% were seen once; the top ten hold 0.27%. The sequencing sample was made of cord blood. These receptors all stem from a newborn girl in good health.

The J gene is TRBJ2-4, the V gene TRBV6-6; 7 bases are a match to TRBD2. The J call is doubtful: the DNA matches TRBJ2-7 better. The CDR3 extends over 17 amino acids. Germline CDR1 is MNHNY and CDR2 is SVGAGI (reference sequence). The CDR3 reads CASSYDLAASGSYEQYF. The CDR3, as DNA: TGTGCCAGCAGTTACGACCTTGCGGCTAGCGGCTCCTACGAGCAGTACTTC.

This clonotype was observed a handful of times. CDR3 DNA sequence: TGTGCCAGCAGTCTGGCTAGCGGGAGGGCCAGGGGAGATACGCAGTATTTT. This translates into CASSLASGRARGDTQYF. V is TRBV28 and J is TRBJ2-3; TRBD2 matches 12 bases. The CDR3 spans 17 residues. The germline gives CDR1 MDHEN, CDR2 SYDVKM. J lost 5 bases, V lost 5 bases, and 11 bases had no gene match.

This CDR3 is CASSLWESGELFF. CDR3 nucleotides: TGTGCCAGCAGCTTATGGGAATCCGGGGAGCTGTTTTTT. The J gene is TRBJ2-2, the V gene TRBV11-2; no clear D. The CDR3 has 13 residues. V was cut by 2 bases and J by 6 bases, with 7 bases left in between. Germline CDR1 and CDR2: SGHAT and FQNNGV. Combining the CDR3 with reference TRBV11-2 and TRBJ2-2 gives the whole variable domain EAGVAQSPRYKIIEKRQSVAFWCNPISGHATLYWYQQILGQGPKLLIQFQNNGVVDDSQLPKDRFSAERLKGVDSTLKIQPAKLEDSAVYLCASSLWESGELFFGEGSRLTVL.

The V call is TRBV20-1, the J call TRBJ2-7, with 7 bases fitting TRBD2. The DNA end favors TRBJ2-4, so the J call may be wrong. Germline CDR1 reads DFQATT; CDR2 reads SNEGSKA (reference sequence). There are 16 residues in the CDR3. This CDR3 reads CSARATAGIPKNIQYF. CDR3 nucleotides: TGCAGTGCTAGGGCCACAGCGGGGATACCCAAAAACATTCAGTACTTC.

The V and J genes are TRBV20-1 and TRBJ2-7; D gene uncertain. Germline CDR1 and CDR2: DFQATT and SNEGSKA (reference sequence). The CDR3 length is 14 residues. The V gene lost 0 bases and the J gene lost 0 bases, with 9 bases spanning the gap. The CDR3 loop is CSARDMRSSYEQYF. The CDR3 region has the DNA TGCAGTGCTAGAGATATGCGCAGCTCCTACGAGCAGTACTTC.

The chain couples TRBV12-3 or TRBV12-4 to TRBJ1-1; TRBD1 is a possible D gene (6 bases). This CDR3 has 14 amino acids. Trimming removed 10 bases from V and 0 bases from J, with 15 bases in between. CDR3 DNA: TGTGCCACCTCCGGGGCAGGGGTGAACACTGAAGCTTTCTTT. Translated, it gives CATSGAGVNTEAFF.

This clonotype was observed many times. The CDR3 here is CASSLWDISNQPQHF. The CDR3 region has the DNA TGTGCCAGCAGTTTGTGGGACATTAGCAATCAGCCCCAGCATTTT. This chain uses TRBV28 with TRBJ1-5; maybe TRBD1 (6 bases). Trimming took 3 bases from V and 0 from J, leaving 9 bases between them. The CDR3 contains 15 residues. The germline CDR1 and CDR2 sequences are MDHEN and SYDVKM.

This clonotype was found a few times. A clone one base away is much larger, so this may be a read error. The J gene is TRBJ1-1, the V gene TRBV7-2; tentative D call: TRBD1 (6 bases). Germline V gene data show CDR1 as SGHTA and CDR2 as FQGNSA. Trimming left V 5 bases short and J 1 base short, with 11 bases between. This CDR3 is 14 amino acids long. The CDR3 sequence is CASSVGHGNTEAFF. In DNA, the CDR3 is TGTGCCAGCAGCGTGGGACATGGGAACACTGAAGCTTTCTTT.

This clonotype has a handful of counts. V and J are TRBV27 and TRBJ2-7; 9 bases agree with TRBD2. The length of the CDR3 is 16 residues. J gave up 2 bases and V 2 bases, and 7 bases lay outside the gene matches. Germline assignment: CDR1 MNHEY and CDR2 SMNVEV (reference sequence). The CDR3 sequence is CASSLGSGSPTYEQYF. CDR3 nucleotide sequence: TGTGCCAGCAGTTTAGGTAGCGGGAGCCCTACCTACGAGCAGTACTTC.

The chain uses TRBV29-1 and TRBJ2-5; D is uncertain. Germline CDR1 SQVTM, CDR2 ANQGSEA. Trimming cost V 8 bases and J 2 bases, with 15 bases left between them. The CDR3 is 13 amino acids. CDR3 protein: CSTKGTRQETQYF. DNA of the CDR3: TGCAGCACCAAAGGAACCCGACAAGAGACCCAGTACTTC. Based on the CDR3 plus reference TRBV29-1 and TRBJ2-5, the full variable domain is SAVISQKPSRDICQRGTSLTIQCQVDSQVTMMFWYRQQPGQSLTLIATANQGSEATYESGFVIDKFPISRPNLTFSTLTVSNMSPEDSSIYLCSTKGTRQETQYFGPGTRLLVL.

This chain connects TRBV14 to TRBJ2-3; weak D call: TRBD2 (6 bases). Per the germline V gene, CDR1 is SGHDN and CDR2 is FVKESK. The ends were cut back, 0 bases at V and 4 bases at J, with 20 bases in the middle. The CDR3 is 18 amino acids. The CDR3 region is CASSQDPTGVFGADTQYF. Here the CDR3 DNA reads TGTGCCAGCAGCCAAGATCCTACGGGAGTGTTTGGGGCAGATACGCAGTATTTT.

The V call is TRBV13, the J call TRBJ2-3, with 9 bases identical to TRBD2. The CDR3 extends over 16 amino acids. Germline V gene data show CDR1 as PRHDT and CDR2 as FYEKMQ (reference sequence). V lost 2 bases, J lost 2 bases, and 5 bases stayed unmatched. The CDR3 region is CASSLFAGGVTDTQYF. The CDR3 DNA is TGTGCCAGCAGCTTATTCGCGGGAGGGGTCACAGATACGCAGTATTTT.

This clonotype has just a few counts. The CDR3 DNA reads as TGTGCCAGCAGCTTAGGTCAAGCGGGGTACTACAATGAGCAGTTCTTC. Residues: CASSLGQAGYYNEQFF. This sequence joins TRBV7-2 and TRBJ2-1, with 7 bases lining up with TRBD2. CDR1 SGHTA and CDR2 FQGNSA come from the germline V gene. Trimming took 1 base from V and 3 from J; bases not matched to a gene: 6. This CDR3 spans 16 amino acids.

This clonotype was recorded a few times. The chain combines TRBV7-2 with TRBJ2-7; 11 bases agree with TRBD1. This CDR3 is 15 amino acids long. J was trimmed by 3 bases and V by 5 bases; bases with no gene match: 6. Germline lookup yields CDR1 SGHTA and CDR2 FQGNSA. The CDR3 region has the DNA TGTGCCAGCAGCAAACCCGGGACAGGGGGCTACGAGCAGTACTTC. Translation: CASSKPGTGGYEQYF.

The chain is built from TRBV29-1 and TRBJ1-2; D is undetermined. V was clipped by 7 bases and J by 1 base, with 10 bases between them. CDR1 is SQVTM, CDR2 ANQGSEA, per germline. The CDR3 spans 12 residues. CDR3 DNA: TGCAGCGAAAGCGCACATAACTATGGCTACACCTTC. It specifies CSESAHNYGYTF.

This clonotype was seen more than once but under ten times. The DNA of the CDR3 is TGCGCCAGCAGCTTGGGAAAGGGGCTAGCGGGAGGCAATGAGCAGTTCTTC. Its translation: CASSLGKGLAGGNEQFF. The chain carries TRBV5-1 and TRBJ2-1, with 11 positions matching TRBD2. The CDR3 has 17 amino acids. Trimming cost V 0 bases and J 6 bases; bases outside gene matches: 8. Per the germline V gene, CDR1 is SGHRS and CDR2 is YFSETQ.

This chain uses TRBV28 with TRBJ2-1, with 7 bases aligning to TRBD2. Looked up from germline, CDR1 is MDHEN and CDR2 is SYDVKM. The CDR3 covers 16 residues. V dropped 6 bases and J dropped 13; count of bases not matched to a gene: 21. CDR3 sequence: CASSTLALLAAETQFF. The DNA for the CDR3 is TGTGCCAGCAGCACTCTCGCTTTGCTAGCGGCAGAGACCCAGTTCTTC.

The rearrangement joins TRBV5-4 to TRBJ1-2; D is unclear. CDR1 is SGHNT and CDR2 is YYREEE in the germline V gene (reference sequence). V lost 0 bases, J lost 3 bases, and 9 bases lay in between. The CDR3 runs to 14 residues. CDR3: CASSLVGSDYGYTF. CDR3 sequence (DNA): TGTGCCAGCAGCTTGGTGGGGTCCGACTATGGCTACACCTTC. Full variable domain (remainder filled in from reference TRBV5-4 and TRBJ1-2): ETGVTQSPTHLIKTRGQQVTLRCSSQSGHNTVSWYQQALGQGPQFIFQYYREEENGRGNFPPRFSGLQFPNYSSELNVNALELDDSALYLCASSLVGSDYGYTFGSGTRLTVV.

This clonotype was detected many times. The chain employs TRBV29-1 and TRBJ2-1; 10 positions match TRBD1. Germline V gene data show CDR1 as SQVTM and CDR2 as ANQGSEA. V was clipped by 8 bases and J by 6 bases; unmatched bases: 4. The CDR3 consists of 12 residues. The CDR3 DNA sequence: TGCAGCCTACGGACAGGGGGCAATGAGCAGTTCTTC. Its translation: CSLRTGGNEQFF.

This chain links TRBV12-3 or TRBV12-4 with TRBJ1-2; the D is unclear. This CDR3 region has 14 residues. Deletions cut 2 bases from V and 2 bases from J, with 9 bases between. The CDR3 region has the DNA TGTGCCAGCAGTTTACCCAGGAAGAACTATGGCTACACCTTC. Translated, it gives CASSLPRKNYGYTF.

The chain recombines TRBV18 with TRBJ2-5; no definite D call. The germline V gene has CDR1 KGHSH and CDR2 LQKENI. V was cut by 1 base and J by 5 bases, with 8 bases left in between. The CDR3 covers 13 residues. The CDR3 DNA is TGTGCCAGCTCACCACGCGTCGGGGAGACCCAGTACTTC. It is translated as CASSPRVGETQYF.